These 18 T cell receptor beta chains were sequenced from one sample in a study of OX40 agonist ivuxolimab in advanced cancers. Assay used: immunoSEQ multiplex PCR; TCRdb lists only in-frame clones, some missing. The sample records 60,000 to 85,000 clones, about 80% being singletons. The source was CD4+ or CD8+ T cells sorted from blood, collected in a trial of the OX40 agonist ivuxolimab. The receptors were sampled from an adult with an advanced solid tumor such as melanoma, head and neck, liver or kidney cancer.

This chain links TRBV28 with TRBJ1-3, with unresolved D. V shed 2 bases and J shed 0 bases, with 8 bases lying between them. CDR1 is MDHEN and CDR2 is SYDVKM in the germline V gene. CDR3 length: 15 amino acids. The CDR3 here is CASSLSASSGNTIYF. The CDR3 region has the DNA TGTGCCAGCAGTTTAAGCGCGTCCTCTGGAAACACCATATATTTT.

The chain joins TRBV5-1 to TRBJ1-2; the match to TRBD1 covers 9 bases. Germline V gives CDR1 SGHRS, CDR2 YFSETQ. This CDR3 is 15 amino acids long. The trim removed 0 bases at V and 4 bases at J, leaving 4 bases unmatched. For the CDR3, the DNA is TGCGCCAGCAGCTTGGTTGGACAGGGGACCTATGGCTACACCTTC. It translates to CASSLVGQGTYGYTF.

The genes are TRBV11-2 and TRBJ1-3; TRBD1 matches 8 bases. Trimming took 0 bases from V and 3 from J; bases not matched to a gene: 1. The CDR3 is 15 amino acids. Per germline, CDR1 SGHAT and CDR2 FQNNGV. CDR3 protein: CASSLDRGLGNTIYF. The CDR3 bases are TGTGCCAGCAGCTTAGACAGGGGGCTTGGAAACACCATATATTTT.

The rearrangement links TRBV6-5 to TRBJ2-7; D uncertain. The CDR3 covers 13 residues. Trimming took 7 bases from V and 5 from J, leaving 15 bases between them. Germline CDR1 is MNHEY and CDR2 is SVGAGI. The CDR3 loop reads CASKTRPADEQYF. The CDR3 DNA is TGTGCCAGCAAGACTCGGCCGGCTGACGAGCAGTACTTC.

The J gene is TRBJ1-2, the V gene TRBV20-1; D unclear. Germline CDR1 is DFQATT and CDR2 is SNEGSKA (reference sequence). The CDR3 runs to 11 residues. Trimming removed 5 bases at V and 2 bases at J, with 6 bases between. CDR3: CSAGDNYGYTF. In nucleotides, the CDR3 is TGCAGTGCTGGCGACAACTATGGCTACACCTTC.

The chain recombines TRBV5-6 with TRBJ2-7, with D tentatively TRBD1 (6 bases). The CDR3 covers 17 residues. Germline loops: CDR1 SGHDT, CDR2 YYEEEE. The V and J ends lost 0 bases and 0 bases respectively, with 16 bases between them. CDR3 DNA sequence: TGTGCCAGCAGCTTGGATGGAGCCAGGGGAGTCTCCTACGAGCAGTACTTC. Its translation: CASSLDGARGVSYEQYF.

V gene TRBV5-1 combines with J gene TRBJ1-5, with 9 bases identical to TRBD1. J lost 5 bases, V lost 3 bases, and 3 bases had no gene match. Germline-derived CDR1 and CDR2 are SGHRS and YFSETQ. This CDR3 comprises 14 residues. CDR3: CASSWDRVDQPQHF. The CDR3 nucleotides read TGCGCCAGCAGCTGGGACAGGGTTGATCAGCCCCAGCATTTT.

The J gene is TRBJ1-6, the V gene TRBV5-1; 9 nucleotides line up with TRBD1. V trimming: 3 bases; J trimming: 0 bases; junction bases outside the gene matches: 10. The CDR3 runs to 19 residues. Germline CDR1 is SGHRS and CDR2 is YFSETQ. This chain's CDR3 is CASSWGQGGQSSYNSPLHF. The CDR3 bases are TGCGCCAGCAGCTGGGGACAGGGAGGACAGAGCTCCTATAATTCACCCCTCCACTTT.

The V call is TRBV19, the J call TRBJ1-5; 7 nucleotides line up with TRBD1. Trimming took 8 bases from V and 0 from J; bases not matched to a gene: 10. The CDR3 is 16 amino acids. CDR1 is LNHDA and CDR2 is SQIVND in the germline V gene (reference sequence). In DNA, the CDR3 is TGTGCCAGTCATGGGGGACAGCGTTATAGCAATCAGCCCCAGCATTTT. Its translation is CASHGGQRYSNQPQHF.

The V gene is TRBV11-2, the J gene TRBJ1-1, with D uncertain. The CDR3 covers 13 residues. Germline CDR1 is SGHAT and CDR2 is FQNNGV. V was clipped by 5 bases and J by 3 bases, with 10 bases between them. The CDR3, as DNA: TGTGCCAGCAGCCCTCCGGGGTACACTGAAGCTTTCTTT. Translated: CASSPPGYTEAFF.

The chain couples TRBV5-4 to TRBJ1-4, with 7 bases that match TRBD1. The CDR3 covers 16 residues. Germline V CDR1 and CDR2: SGHNT, YYREEE (reference sequence). Losses at the gene ends were 4 bases for V and 3 bases for J; bases not matched to a gene: 9. This CDR3 is CASSVDRESANEKLFF. In nucleotides, the CDR3 is TGTGCCAGCAGCGTCGACAGGGAATCAGCTAATGAAAAACTGTTTTTT.

The CDR3 region has the DNA TGTGCCAGCAGCTCACAGCGGGGAGATCAAGAGACCCAGTACTTC. Protein: CASSSQRGDQETQYF. The chain joins TRBV5-4 to TRBJ2-5, with 7 positions matching TRBD2. After removal of 3 bases from V and 2 bases from J, the junction contained 7 bases not matched to a gene. Germline CDR1 reads SGHNT; CDR2 reads YYREEE (reference sequence). The CDR3 contains 15 residues.

V gene TRBV7-4 combines with J gene TRBJ1-5, with D maybe TRBD1 (5 bases). The CDR3 is 13 residues long. The V gene lost 4 bases and the J gene lost 10 bases, with 14 bases spanning the gap. CDR1 and CDR2 from the germline V gene are SGHVT and SQSDAQ. CDR3 nucleotides: TGTGCCAGCAGCTGTAGGGGAACCAGCCCCCAGCATTTT. Its translation is CASSCRGTSPQHF.

This sequence joins TRBV2 and TRBJ2-2; 8 bases align to TRBD1. The V and J ends lost 6 bases and 3 bases, in that order; junction bases with no gene match: 3. The CDR3 sequence is 14 residues long. In germline, CDR1 is SNHLY, CDR2 FYNNEI. The DNA for the CDR3 is TGTGCCAGCAGCCCGACAGGGGACACCGGGGAGCTGTTTTTT. It yields the protein CASSPTGDTGELFF.

This chain joins TRBV18 and TRBJ1-4; no definite D call. The V and J ends lost 8 bases and 8 bases respectively, with 24 bases between them. CDR3 length: 16 amino acids. The germline V gene has CDR1 KGHSH and CDR2 LQKENI. The CDR3 here is CASPGTGKREGEKLFF. CDR3 nucleotides: TGTGCCAGCCCCGGTACGGGGAAACGGGAAGGCGAAAAACTGTTTTTT.

The V gene is TRBV18, the J gene TRBJ2-5; D may be TRBD2 (5 bases). V lost 6 bases and J 0 bases, leaving 8 bases between the germline ends. Germline V lookup: CDR1 KGHSH, CDR2 LQKENI. The CDR3 totals 13 residues. This chain's CDR3 is CASSPGYQETQYF. The DNA of the CDR3 is TGTGCCAGCTCCCCGGGGTACCAAGAGACCCAGTACTTC.

This chain links TRBV5-1 with TRBJ1-6, with a tentative D call TRBD1 (5 bases). Trimming shortened V by 4 bases and J by 9 bases, and 17 bases separated the two germline ends. CDR1 and CDR2 from the germline V gene are SGHRS and YFSETQ. The CDR3 loop spans 15 amino acids. The CDR3: CASSPRGPEGSPLHF. CDR3 in DNA: TGCGCCAGCAGCCCCCGGGGCCCCGAGGGTTCACCCCTCCACTTT.

The J gene is TRBJ2-5, the V gene TRBV6-5; no clear D. Germline V gene sequence: CDR1 MNHEY, CDR2 SVGAGI. Trimming took off 4 bases at V and 3 bases at J, with 15 bases between the two ends. The CDR3 runs to 15 residues. Written as DNA, the CDR3 is TGTGCCAGCAGTTCGATTACCGGACCTAAAGAGACCCAGTACTTC. Translated, it gives CASSSITGPKETQYF.